These 14 T cell receptor beta chains were all obtained from the same sample, sequenced in a study of lymphopenia after photon versus proton radiotherapy. Sequencing used immunoSEQ multiplex PCR; TCRdb keeps in-frame clones, though not all of them. The sample has 65,000 to 75,000 clones, 85% to 90% seen once; the top ten hold 11%. The input for sequencing was peripheral blood, taken from a patient treated with proton-based radiotherapy. These receptors all come from an elderly man with esophageal cancer.

The chain has TRBV7-8 and TRBJ1-2; the D is unclear. Germline V CDR1 and CDR2: SGHVS, FQNEAQ. CDR3 length equals 13 residues. The V gene lost 1 base and the J gene lost 8 bases, with 11 bases spanning the gap. In nucleotides, the CDR3 is TGTGCCAGCAGCTTAGGGCAGGCCTGGGGCTACACCTTC. Protein: CASSLGQAWGYTF. The complete variable domain, with remaining parts taken from reference TRBV7-8 and TRBJ1-2, reads GAGVSQSPRYKVAKRGQDVALRCDPISGHVSLFWYQQALGQGPEFLTYFQNEAQLDKSGLPSDRFFAERPEGSVSTLKIQRTQQEDSAVYLCASSLGQAWGYTFGSGTRLTVV.

The chain links TRBV2 to TRBJ2-7; 8 nucleotides align to TRBD1. The CDR3 is 12 residues long. Trimming cost V 6 bases and J 6 bases; bases outside gene matches: 4. In germline, CDR1 is SNHLY, CDR2 FYNNEI. The CDR3 DNA is TGTGCCAGCAGCATTGACAGGGGCGAGCAGTACTTC. Amino acid sequence: CASSIDRGEQYF.

The rearrangement uses TRBV2 and TRBJ1-5, with 7 bases matching TRBD1. This CDR3 has 15 residues. CDR1 and CDR2 (germline): SNHLY, FYNNEI. With V trimmed by 7 bases and J by 2 bases, 8 bases remained unmatched. The CDR3: CASKIDRAGNQPQHF. The CDR3 nucleotides are TGTGCCAGCAAGATTGACAGGGCGGGCAATCAGCCCCAGCATTTT.

The rearrangement joins TRBV7-8 to TRBJ2-2; 8 nucleotides agree with TRBD1. The length of the CDR3 is 17 residues. Germline CDR1 SGHVS, CDR2 FQNEAQ. V lost 1 base and J lost 6; bases outside the gene matches: 10. CDR3 in amino acids: CASSLGDTGGFSGELFF. The CDR3 DNA follows: TGTGCCAGCAGCTTAGGGGACACAGGGGGTTTTTCCGGGGAGCTGTTTTTT.

This chain uses TRBV5-1 with TRBJ2-7; either TRBD1 or TRBD2 may fit D (6 bases each). From germline, CDR1 is SGHRS and CDR2 YFSETQ. The CDR3 has 14 residues. The ends were cut back, 4 bases at V and 5 bases at J, with 16 bases in the middle. The CDR3 region is CASSVGPGADEQYF. The CDR3, as DNA: TGCGCCAGCAGCGTGGGACCGGGGGCGGACGAGCAGTACTTC.

Here the CDR3 DNA reads TGTGCCAGCAGCCCAGAGGTGGGGACTGGAAACACCATATATTTT. Protein sequence: CASSPEVGTGNTIYF. The genes are TRBV7-2 and TRBJ1-3; D unclear. The CDR3 covers 15 residues. V was trimmed by 5 bases and J by 2 bases, leaving 13 bases between them. CDR1 and CDR2 (germline): SGHTA, FQGNSA. Complete variable domain (other parts from reference TRBV7-2 and TRBJ1-3): GAGVSQSPSNKVTEKGKDVELRCDPISGHTALYWYRQSLGQGLEFLIYFQGNSAPDKSGLPSDRFSAERTGGSVSTLTIQRTQQEDSAVYLCASSPEVGTGNTIYFGEGSWLTVV.

In this sample, this clone turned up once. V is TRBV7-2 and J is TRBJ1-2; D possibly corresponds to TRBD1 (5 bases). The germline V and J ends were trimmed by 3 bases and 4 bases, with 18 bases remaining between them. This CDR3 is built from 16 residues. Germline loops: CDR1 SGHTA, CDR2 FQGNSA. CDR3 residues: CASSLARQKGSYGYTF. Here the CDR3 DNA reads TGTGCCAGCAGCTTGGCAAGACAGAAAGGGTCCTATGGCTACACCTTC.

V is TRBV27 and J is TRBJ2-1; TRBD2 matches 13 bases. After removal of 7 bases from V and 2 bases from J, the junction contained 2 bases not matched to a gene. CDR1 MNHEY and CDR2 SMNVEV come from the germline V gene (reference sequence). This CDR3 spans 15 amino acids. This chain's CDR3 is CASTTSGGAYNEQFF. The CDR3 region has the DNA TGTGCCAGCACAACTAGCGGGGGGGCCTACAATGAGCAGTTCTTC.

The chain's CDR3 is CASTAGTGFQNIQYF. Written as DNA, the CDR3 is TGTGCCAGCACGGCCGGGACAGGGTTTCAAAACATTCAGTACTTC. This chain connects TRBV6-1 to TRBJ2-4, with 9 bases lining up with TRBD1. The CDR3 is 15 amino acids. V was pared by 7 bases and J by 5 bases, with 9 bases of the junction left unmatched. Germline V lookup: CDR1 MNHNS, CDR2 SASEGT.

The chain combines TRBV30 with TRBJ1-1; 7 bases fit TRBD1. The trim removed 0 bases at V and 5 bases at J, leaving 15 bases unmatched. The CDR3 is 17 residues long. Germline V gives CDR1 GTSNPN, CDR2 SVGIG (reference sequence). In nucleotides, the CDR3 is TGTGCCTGGAGTGTAATAGGGGGCGCAAGGTTAACTACTGAAGCTTTCTTT. This codes for CAWSVIGGARLTTEAFF.

The J gene is TRBJ2-7, the V gene TRBV30, with D tentatively TRBD1 or TRBD2 (5 bases each). Germline CDR1 is GTSNPN and CDR2 is SVGIG (reference sequence). Between the trimmed V and J ends, which lost 7 bases and 7 bases, there was a span of 17 bases. This CDR3 contains 12 residues. In DNA, the CDR3 is TGTGCCTTTAGATCCGGGGCAGGGGAGCAGTACTTC. It codes for CAFRSGAGEQYF.

The chain uses TRBV25-1 and TRBJ1-2; TRBD1 is a possible D gene (5 bases). This CDR3 spans 15 amino acids. Trimming removed 2 bases from V and 4 bases from J, with 14 bases in between. In germline, CDR1 is MGHDK, CDR2 SYGVNS. CDR3 sequence: CASSEGGGTGYGYTF. CDR3 DNA: TGTGCCAGCAGTGAAGGTGGAGGGACCGGCTATGGCTACACCTTC.

As regards this clone: Sequence at one end of the junction differs from germline and may be a read error. The V and J genes are TRBV5-5 and TRBJ1-2, with D tentatively TRBD1 (5 bases). CDR1 and CDR2 from the germline V gene are SGHKS and YYEKEE (reference sequence). This CDR3 comprises 15 residues. The CDR3 here is CATSPRDSEAYGYTF. CDR3 sequence (DNA): TGTGCCACCAGCCCCCGGGACTCGGAGGCCTATGGCTACACCTTC. The full variable domain, completed using reference TRBV5-5 and TRBJ1-2, is DAGVTQSPTHLIKTRGQQVTLRCSPISGHKSVSWYQQVLGQGPQFIFQYYEKEERGRGNFPDRFSARQFPNYSSELNVNALLLGDSALYLCATSPRDSEAYGYTFGSGTRLTVV.

The J gene is TRBJ2-4, the V gene TRBV6-6; D is possibly TRBD2 (5 bases). CDR3 length: 11 residues. Trimming removed 6 bases at V and 14 bases at J, with 14 bases between. Germline assignment: CDR1 MNHNY and CDR2 SVGAGI (reference sequence). The CDR3 sequence is CASRDDGEKYF. CDR3 nucleotides: TGTGCCAGCAGGGACGACGGGGAGAAGTACTTC.